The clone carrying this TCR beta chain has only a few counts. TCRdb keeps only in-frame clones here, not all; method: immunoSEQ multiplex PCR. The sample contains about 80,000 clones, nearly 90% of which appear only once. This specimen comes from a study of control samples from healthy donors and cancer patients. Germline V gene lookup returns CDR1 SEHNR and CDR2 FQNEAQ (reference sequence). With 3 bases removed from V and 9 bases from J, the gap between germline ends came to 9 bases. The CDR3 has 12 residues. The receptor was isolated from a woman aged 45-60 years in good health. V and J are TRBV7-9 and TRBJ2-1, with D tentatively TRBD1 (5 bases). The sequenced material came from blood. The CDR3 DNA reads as TGTGCCAGCAGCTTCAGGGTCAGTGAGCAGTTCTTC. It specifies CASSFRVSEQFF.